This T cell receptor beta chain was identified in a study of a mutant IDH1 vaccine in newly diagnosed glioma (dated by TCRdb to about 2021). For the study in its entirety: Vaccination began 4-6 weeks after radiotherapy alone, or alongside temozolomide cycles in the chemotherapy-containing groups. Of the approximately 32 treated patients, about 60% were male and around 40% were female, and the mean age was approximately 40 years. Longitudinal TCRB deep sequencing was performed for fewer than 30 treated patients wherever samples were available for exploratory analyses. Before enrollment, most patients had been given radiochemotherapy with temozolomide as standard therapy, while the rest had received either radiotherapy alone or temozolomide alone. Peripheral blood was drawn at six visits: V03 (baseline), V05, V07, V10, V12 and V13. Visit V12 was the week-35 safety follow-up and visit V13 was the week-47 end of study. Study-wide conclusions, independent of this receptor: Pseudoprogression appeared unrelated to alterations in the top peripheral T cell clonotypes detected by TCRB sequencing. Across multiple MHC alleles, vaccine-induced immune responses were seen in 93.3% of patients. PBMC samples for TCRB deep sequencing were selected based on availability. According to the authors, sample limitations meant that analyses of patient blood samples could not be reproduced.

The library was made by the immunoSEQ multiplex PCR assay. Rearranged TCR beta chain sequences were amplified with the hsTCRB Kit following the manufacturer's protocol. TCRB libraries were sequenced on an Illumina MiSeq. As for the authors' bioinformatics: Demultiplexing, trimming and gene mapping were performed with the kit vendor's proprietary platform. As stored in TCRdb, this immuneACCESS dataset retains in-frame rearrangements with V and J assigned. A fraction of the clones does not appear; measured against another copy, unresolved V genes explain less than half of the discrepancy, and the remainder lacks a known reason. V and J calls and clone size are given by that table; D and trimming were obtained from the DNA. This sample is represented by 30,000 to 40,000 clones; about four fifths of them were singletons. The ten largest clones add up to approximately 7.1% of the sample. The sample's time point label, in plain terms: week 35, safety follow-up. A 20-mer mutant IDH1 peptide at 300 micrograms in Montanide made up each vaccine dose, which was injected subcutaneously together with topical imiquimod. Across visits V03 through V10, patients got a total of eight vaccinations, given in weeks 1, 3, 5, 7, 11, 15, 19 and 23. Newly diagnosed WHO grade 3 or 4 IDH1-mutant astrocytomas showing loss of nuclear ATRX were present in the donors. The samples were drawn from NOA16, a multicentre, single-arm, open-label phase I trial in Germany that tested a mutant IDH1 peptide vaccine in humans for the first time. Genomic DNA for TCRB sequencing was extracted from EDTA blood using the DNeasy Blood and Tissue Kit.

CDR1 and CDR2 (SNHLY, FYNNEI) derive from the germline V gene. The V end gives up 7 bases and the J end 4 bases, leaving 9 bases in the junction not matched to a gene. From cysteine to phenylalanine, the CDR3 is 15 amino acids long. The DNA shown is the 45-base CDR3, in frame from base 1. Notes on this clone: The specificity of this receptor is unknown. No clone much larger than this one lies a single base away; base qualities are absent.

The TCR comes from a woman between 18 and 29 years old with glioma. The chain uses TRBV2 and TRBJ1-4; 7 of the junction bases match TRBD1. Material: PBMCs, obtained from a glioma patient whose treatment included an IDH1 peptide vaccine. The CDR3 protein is CASTITGAYNEKLFF. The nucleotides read TGTGCCAGCACGATAACAGGGGCCTATAATGAAAAACTGTTTTTT.